A single sample gave rise to the 28 T cell receptor beta chains below, sequenced in a study of T cell changes during pregnancy in multiple sclerosis. The data were produced by immunoSEQ multiplex PCR, yet TCRdb's version contains in-frame clones alone and is incomplete. The sample lists about 69,000 clones, 75% to 90% occurring once. Sequenced here: peripheral blood, sampled before pregnancy. Source of these receptors: a female donor with multiple sclerosis, enrolled in a pregnancy study.

This clone was detected only once. The rearrangement joins TRBV29-1 to TRBJ2-2, with D unclear. Germline V CDR1 and CDR2: SQVTM, ANQGSEA. The CDR3 has 14 residues. V was cut by 0 bases and J by 0 bases, with 5 bases left in between. CDR3 region: CSVEEETNTGELFF. The CDR3 DNA is TGCAGCGTTGAAGAGGAGACGAACACCGGGGAGCTGTTTTTT.

This chain uses TRBV7-9 with TRBJ1-1, with no clear D. Germline-derived CDR1 and CDR2 are SEHNR and FQNEAQ (reference sequence). CDR3 length equals 15 residues. V gave up 0 bases and J gave up 0 bases, with 8 bases separating them. CDR3 sequence (DNA): TGTGCCAGCAGCTTAGCCGGCAGGATGAACACTGAAGCTTTCTTT. Protein sequence: CASSLAGRMNTEAFF.

The V gene is TRBV27, the J gene TRBJ2-7, with a possible D match to TRBD1 (6 bases). The length of the CDR3 is 13 residues. Trimming removed 2 bases at V and 6 bases at J, with 11 bases between. Per the germline V gene, CDR1 is MNHEY and CDR2 is SMNVEV (reference sequence). Here the CDR3 DNA reads TGTGCCAGCAGTTTAAGGGGGTCCGGCGAGCAGTACTTC. Protein: CASSLRGSGEQYF.

The chain links TRBV5-1 to TRBJ2-1; 12 bases align to TRBD2. The germline CDR1 and CDR2 sequences are SGHRS and YFSETQ. The CDR3 loop spans 14 amino acids. Trimming took 4 bases from V and 6 from J; bases not matched to a gene: 2. The CDR3 is CASSPTSGSNEQFF. DNA of the CDR3: TGCGCCAGCAGCCCGACTAGCGGGAGCAATGAGCAGTTCTTC.

The chain joins TRBV9 to TRBJ2-3; D perhaps matches TRBD2 (5 bases). Germline V lookup: CDR1 SGDLS, CDR2 YYNGEE. Trimming took 0 bases from V and 2 from J, leaving 10 bases between them. The CDR3 consists of 15 residues. CDR3: CASSVGTRATDTQYF. The CDR3 bases are TGTGCCAGCAGCGTAGGAACTAGAGCCACAGATACGCAGTATTTT.

The chain is built from TRBV19 and TRBJ2-5, with 9 bases identical to TRBD1. CDR1 and CDR2 (germline): LNHDA, SQIVND (reference sequence). CDR3 length equals 13 residues. V gave up 7 bases and J gave up 4 bases; unmatched junction bases: 4. CDR3 coding DNA: TGTGCCAGTAACGGACAGGGGCCAGAGACCCAGTACTTC. This translates into CASNGQGPETQYF.

This chain uses TRBV14 with TRBJ1-1; tentatively, D is TRBD1 (6 bases). Trimming cost V 2 bases and J 3 bases, with 16 bases left between them. Germline CDR1 is SGHDN and CDR2 is FVKESK. CDR3 length: 16 amino acids. CDR3 in amino acids: CASSQILRGRDTEAFF. The CDR3 region has the DNA TGTGCCAGCAGCCAAATCCTCAGGGGAAGAGACACTGAAGCTTTCTTT.

V gene TRBV7-8 combines with J gene TRBJ1-1; possibly TRBD1 for D (5 bases). Germline-derived CDR1 and CDR2 are SGHVS and FQNEAQ. Trimming stripped 2 bases from V and 8 bases from J, with 18 bases between. CDR3 length equals 15 residues. For the CDR3, the DNA is TGTGCCAGCAGCTTACAACCAGGGATAACCTCCGAAGCTTTCTTT. As protein: CASSLQPGITSEAFF. Full variable domain (rest looked up from reference TRBV7-8 and TRBJ1-1): GAGVSQSPRYKVAKRGQDVALRCDPISGHVSLFWYQQALGQGPEFLTYFQNEAQLDKSGLPSDRFFAERPEGSVSTLKIQRTQQEDSAVYLCASSLQPGITSEAFFGQGTRLTVV.

CDR3 protein: CASSPQVAGDRNTQYF. CDR3 sequence (DNA): TGTGCCAGCTCACCACAAGTAGCGGGCGACAGGAATACGCAGTATTTT. The chain uses TRBV18 and TRBJ2-3; TRBD2 is a possible D gene (7 bases). Looked up from germline, CDR1 is KGHSH and CDR2 is LQKENI. V lost 1 base, J lost 7 bases, and 18 bases lay in between. The CDR3 runs 16 residues. The entire variable domain, with the rest obtained from reference TRBV18 and TRBJ2-3, is as follows: NAGVMQNPRHLVRRRGQEARLRCSPMKGHSHVYWYRQLPEEGLKFMVYLQKENIIDESGMPKERFSAEFPKEGPSILRIQQVVRGDSAAYFCASSPQVAGDRNTQYFGPGTRLTVL.

This clone was counted a single time. This sequence joins TRBV4-2 and TRBJ1-4; 7 bases are shared with TRBD1. The length of the CDR3 is 14 residues. The V and J ends lost 1 base and 4 bases, in that order; junction bases with no gene match: 0. Per the germline V gene, CDR1 is LGHNA and CDR2 is YNFKEQ. Written as DNA, the CDR3 is TGTGCCAGCAGCCAAGGACAGGGTAATGAAAAACTGTTTTTT. Its protein product is CASSQGQGNEKLFF.

V usage is TRBV5-6 and J usage is TRBJ2-7, with 10 bases fitting TRBD1. Per germline, CDR1 SGHDT and CDR2 YYEEEE. The CDR3 is 14 amino acids. With 7 bases clipped from V and 3 bases from J, the junction kept 7 bases outside the gene matches. The CDR3 bases are TGTGCCAGCCGTTCGACAGGGGGCATCTACGAGCAGTACTTC. Protein product: CASRSTGGIYEQYF.

This clone was counted only a few times. V and J are TRBV14 and TRBJ2-5, with D perhaps TRBD1 (6 bases). With 4 bases removed from V and 7 bases from J, the gap between germline ends came to 10 bases. There are 12 residues in the CDR3. Germline CDR1 and CDR2: SGHDN and FVKESK. CDR3: CASSPKGVTQYF. Written as DNA, the CDR3 is TGTGCCAGCAGCCCGAAGGGGGTGACCCAGTACTTC.

This clone is medium-sized (0.01 to 0.1%) in the sample. This sequence joins TRBV2 and TRBJ1-1; tentatively, D is TRBD1 (6 bases). Germline V CDR1 and CDR2: SNHLY, FYNNEI. The ends were cut back, 6 bases at V and 6 bases at J, with 8 bases in the middle. There are 11 residues in the CDR3. The CDR3 region is CASSWGPEAFF. As DNA, the CDR3 is TGTGCCAGCAGCTGGGGGCCTGAAGCTTTCTTT.

The chain has TRBV5-1 and TRBJ2-7; a possible D gene is TRBD2 (6 bases). This CDR3 spans 14 amino acids. Germline V lookup: CDR1 SGHRS, CDR2 YFSETQ. With 3 bases removed from V and 1 base from J, the gap between germline ends came to 11 bases. CDR3: CASSWTTGSYEQYF. In DNA form, the CDR3 reads TGCGCCAGCAGCTGGACTACGGGGTCCTACGAGCAGTACTTC.

This clone showed up just once. The rearrangement links TRBV18 to TRBJ1-1; 8 bases match TRBD1. J gave up 1 base and V 3 bases, and 7 bases lay outside the gene matches. The CDR3 sequence is 16 residues long. Germline V CDR1 and CDR2: KGHSH, LQKENI. The CDR3 coding sequence is TGTGCCAGCTCACCCCGGACAGGGCAGGAGAACACTGAAGCTTTCTTT. Its protein product is CASSPRTGQENTEAFF.

V gene TRBV6-4 combines with J gene TRBJ2-2; 12 bases map to TRBD2. This CDR3 has 15 amino acids. With 6 bases clipped from V and 5 bases from J, the junction kept 4 bases outside the gene matches. Germline assignment: CDR1 MRHNA and CDR2 SNTAGT. The CDR3 protein is CASSRLAGDTGELFF. The CDR3 DNA reads TGTGCCAGCAGCCGACTAGCGGGAGATACCGGGGAGCTGTTTTTT.

This clone was observed a single time. This rearrangement joins TRBV15 to TRBJ2-1, with a possible D match to TRBD1 (6 bases). The CDR3 consists of 16 residues. Germline-derived CDR1 and CDR2 are LNHNV and YYDKDF (reference sequence). Trimming took off 8 bases at V and 3 bases at J, with 20 bases between the two ends. CDR3 bases: TGTGCCACCGAAAGGGGGACGTTATCCCGCTACAATGAGCAGTTCTTC. Encoded protein: CATERGTLSRYNEQFF. Looking up the rest from reference TRBV15 and TRBJ2-1 gives the full variable domain: DAMVIQNPRYQVTQFGKPVTLSCSQTLNHNVMYWYQQKSSQAPKLLFHYYDKDFNNEADTPDNFQSRRPNTSFCFLDIRSPGLGDTAMYLCATERGTLSRYNEQFFGPGTRLTVL.

This sequence joins TRBV6-5 and TRBJ1-6; TRBD1 is a possible D gene (5 bases). Germline V gene lookup returns CDR1 MNHEY and CDR2 SVGAGI. Trimming removed 1 base at V and 9 bases at J, with 13 bases between. CDR3 length: 15 residues. The DNA for the CDR3 is TGTGCCAGCAGTTACTTTACCCAGGGAAGTTCACCCCTCCACTTT. Its protein product is CASSYFTQGSSPLHF.

The J gene is TRBJ2-5, the V gene TRBV11-1; TRBD2 matches at 11 bases. The germline gives CDR1 SGHAT, CDR2 FQDESV (reference sequence). The CDR3 runs 18 residues. The V and J ends lost 4 bases and 9 bases, in that order; junction bases with no gene match: 19. This CDR3 is CASSSTILAGAPSGAQYF. CDR3 nucleotides: TGTGCCAGCAGCTCCACCATACTAGCGGGGGCCCCGTCGGGGGCCCAGTACTTC.

J is TRBJ1-1 and V is TRBV5-1; a weak D match, TRBD1 (5 bases). Germline values: CDR1 SGHRS, CDR2 YFSETQ. CDR3 length: 18 residues. Between the trimmed V and J ends, which lost 3 bases and 0 bases, there was a span of 21 bases. The CDR3, as DNA: TGCGCCAGCAGCTACGATCCCGACAGCGAGATAATGAACACTGAAGCTTTCTTT. Translation: CASSYDPDSEIMNTEAFF.

The rearrangement links TRBV27 to TRBJ1-2, with 9 bases fitting TRBD1. CDR3 size: 15 residues. The V gene end was trimmed by 6 bases and the J gene end by 4 bases; junction bases not matched to a gene: 9. The germline CDR1 and CDR2 sequences are MNHEY and SMNVEV (reference sequence). For the CDR3, the DNA is TGTGCCAGCAGCGAAACCGGGACAGGGCGCTATGGCTACACCTTC. Translation: CASSETGTGRYGYTF.

V and J are TRBV7-7 and TRBJ2-5; 9 bases map to TRBD1. CDR3 length equals 15 residues. The trim removed 5 bases at V and 3 bases at J, leaving 7 bases unmatched. The germline CDR1 and CDR2 sequences are SSHAT and FNYEAQ (reference sequence). The CDR3 DNA follows: TGTGCCAGCAGCCCAGGGGGGACAGGGAAAGAGACCCAGTACTTC. It codes for CASSPGGTGKETQYF.

The gene calls are TRBV30 and TRBJ2-7, with no clear D. Germline V gene data show CDR1 as GTSNPN and CDR2 as SVGIG (reference sequence). CDR3 length: 14 residues. V lost 0 bases and J lost 5, with 14 bases in between. This CDR3 is CAWSVSSSRDEQYF. The CDR3 nucleotides are TGTGCCTGGAGTGTATCATCCTCCCGGGACGAGCAGTACTTC.

The rearrangement joins TRBV29-1 to TRBJ1-4; D might be TRBD1 (6 bases). The CDR3 is made up of 13 amino acids. CDR1 SQVTM and CDR2 ANQGSEA come from the germline V gene. V shed 6 bases and J shed 8 bases, with 16 bases lying between them. The CDR3: CSVPGRGGEKLFF. CDR3 nucleotides: TGCAGCGTCCCGGGGAGGGGGGGAGAAAAACTGTTTTTT.

This clone has a single count. CDR3 DNA sequence: TGTGCCAGCTCACCAGGGACAGGGAGGGAGACCCAGTACTTC. Amino acids: CASSPGTGRETQYF. V and J are TRBV18 and TRBJ2-5, with 9 nucleotides matching TRBD1. There are 14 residues in the CDR3. The V gene's germline CDR1 is KGHSH and CDR2 LQKENI. With V trimmed by 2 bases and J by 5 bases, 3 bases remained unmatched.

The CDR3 is CASSGRSYNEQFF. The CDR3 DNA is TGCGCCAGCAGCGGGAGGTCTTACAATGAGCAGTTCTTC. The chain couples TRBV5-1 to TRBJ2-1, with a weak D call TRBD2 (6 bases). The CDR3 sequence is 13 residues long. Germline V gene lookup returns CDR1 SGHRS and CDR2 YFSETQ. V was shortened by 4 bases and J by 4 bases, with 9 bases between the two germline ends.

The rearrangement links TRBV5-5 to TRBJ1-2; no clear D. Trimming stripped 0 bases from V and 3 bases from J, with 3 bases between. CDR3 length: 12 residues. Germline-derived CDR1 and CDR2 are SGHKS and YYEKEE (reference sequence). CDR3 DNA: TGTGCCAGCAGCTTGGGAGACTATGGCTACACCTTC. This sequence encodes CASSLGDYGYTF. Combining the CDR3 with reference TRBV5-5 and TRBJ1-2 gives the whole variable domain DAGVTQSPTHLIKTRGQQVTLRCSPISGHKSVSWYQQVLGQGPQFIFQYYEKEERGRGNFPDRFSARQFPNYSSELNVNALLLGDSALYLCASSLGDYGYTFGSGTRLTVV.

J is TRBJ2-3 and V is TRBV7-2; TRBD1 aligns across 10 bases. The CDR3 has 16 amino acids. Looked up from germline, CDR1 is SGHTA and CDR2 is FQGNSA. V dropped 1 base and J dropped 3; count of bases not matched to a gene: 4. CDR3 in DNA: TGTGCCAGCAGCTTAGGGTCGGGACAGGGGACAGATACGCAGTATTTT. This sequence encodes CASSLGSGQGTDTQYF.